This TCR beta chain was observed in a study of blood T cell repertoires in COVID-19. Clones were sequenced by immunoSEQ multiplex PCR, and TCRdb holds only the in-frame ones, with some missing. The sample includes approximately 160,000 clones, about 86% seen only once; the top ten take approximately 4%. The CDR3 loop spans 17 amino acids. V shed 0 bases, J shed 8 bases, and the junction held 9 bases outside the gene matches. The germline gives CDR1 LGHNA, CDR2 YSLEER. This chain connects TRBV4-3 to TRBJ2-2, with 10 bases fitting TRBD1. Sequencing was performed on PBMCs or T cells enriched from blood (not recorded which). This TCR derives from a woman aged 45-60 years in a cohort exposed to, infected with or recovered from COVID-19 (not recorded which). The CDR3 spells CASSQERGQGPKGELFF. The CDR3 coding sequence is TGCGCCAGCAGCCAAGAGAGGGGACAGGGGCCAAAGGGGGAGCTGTTTTTT.